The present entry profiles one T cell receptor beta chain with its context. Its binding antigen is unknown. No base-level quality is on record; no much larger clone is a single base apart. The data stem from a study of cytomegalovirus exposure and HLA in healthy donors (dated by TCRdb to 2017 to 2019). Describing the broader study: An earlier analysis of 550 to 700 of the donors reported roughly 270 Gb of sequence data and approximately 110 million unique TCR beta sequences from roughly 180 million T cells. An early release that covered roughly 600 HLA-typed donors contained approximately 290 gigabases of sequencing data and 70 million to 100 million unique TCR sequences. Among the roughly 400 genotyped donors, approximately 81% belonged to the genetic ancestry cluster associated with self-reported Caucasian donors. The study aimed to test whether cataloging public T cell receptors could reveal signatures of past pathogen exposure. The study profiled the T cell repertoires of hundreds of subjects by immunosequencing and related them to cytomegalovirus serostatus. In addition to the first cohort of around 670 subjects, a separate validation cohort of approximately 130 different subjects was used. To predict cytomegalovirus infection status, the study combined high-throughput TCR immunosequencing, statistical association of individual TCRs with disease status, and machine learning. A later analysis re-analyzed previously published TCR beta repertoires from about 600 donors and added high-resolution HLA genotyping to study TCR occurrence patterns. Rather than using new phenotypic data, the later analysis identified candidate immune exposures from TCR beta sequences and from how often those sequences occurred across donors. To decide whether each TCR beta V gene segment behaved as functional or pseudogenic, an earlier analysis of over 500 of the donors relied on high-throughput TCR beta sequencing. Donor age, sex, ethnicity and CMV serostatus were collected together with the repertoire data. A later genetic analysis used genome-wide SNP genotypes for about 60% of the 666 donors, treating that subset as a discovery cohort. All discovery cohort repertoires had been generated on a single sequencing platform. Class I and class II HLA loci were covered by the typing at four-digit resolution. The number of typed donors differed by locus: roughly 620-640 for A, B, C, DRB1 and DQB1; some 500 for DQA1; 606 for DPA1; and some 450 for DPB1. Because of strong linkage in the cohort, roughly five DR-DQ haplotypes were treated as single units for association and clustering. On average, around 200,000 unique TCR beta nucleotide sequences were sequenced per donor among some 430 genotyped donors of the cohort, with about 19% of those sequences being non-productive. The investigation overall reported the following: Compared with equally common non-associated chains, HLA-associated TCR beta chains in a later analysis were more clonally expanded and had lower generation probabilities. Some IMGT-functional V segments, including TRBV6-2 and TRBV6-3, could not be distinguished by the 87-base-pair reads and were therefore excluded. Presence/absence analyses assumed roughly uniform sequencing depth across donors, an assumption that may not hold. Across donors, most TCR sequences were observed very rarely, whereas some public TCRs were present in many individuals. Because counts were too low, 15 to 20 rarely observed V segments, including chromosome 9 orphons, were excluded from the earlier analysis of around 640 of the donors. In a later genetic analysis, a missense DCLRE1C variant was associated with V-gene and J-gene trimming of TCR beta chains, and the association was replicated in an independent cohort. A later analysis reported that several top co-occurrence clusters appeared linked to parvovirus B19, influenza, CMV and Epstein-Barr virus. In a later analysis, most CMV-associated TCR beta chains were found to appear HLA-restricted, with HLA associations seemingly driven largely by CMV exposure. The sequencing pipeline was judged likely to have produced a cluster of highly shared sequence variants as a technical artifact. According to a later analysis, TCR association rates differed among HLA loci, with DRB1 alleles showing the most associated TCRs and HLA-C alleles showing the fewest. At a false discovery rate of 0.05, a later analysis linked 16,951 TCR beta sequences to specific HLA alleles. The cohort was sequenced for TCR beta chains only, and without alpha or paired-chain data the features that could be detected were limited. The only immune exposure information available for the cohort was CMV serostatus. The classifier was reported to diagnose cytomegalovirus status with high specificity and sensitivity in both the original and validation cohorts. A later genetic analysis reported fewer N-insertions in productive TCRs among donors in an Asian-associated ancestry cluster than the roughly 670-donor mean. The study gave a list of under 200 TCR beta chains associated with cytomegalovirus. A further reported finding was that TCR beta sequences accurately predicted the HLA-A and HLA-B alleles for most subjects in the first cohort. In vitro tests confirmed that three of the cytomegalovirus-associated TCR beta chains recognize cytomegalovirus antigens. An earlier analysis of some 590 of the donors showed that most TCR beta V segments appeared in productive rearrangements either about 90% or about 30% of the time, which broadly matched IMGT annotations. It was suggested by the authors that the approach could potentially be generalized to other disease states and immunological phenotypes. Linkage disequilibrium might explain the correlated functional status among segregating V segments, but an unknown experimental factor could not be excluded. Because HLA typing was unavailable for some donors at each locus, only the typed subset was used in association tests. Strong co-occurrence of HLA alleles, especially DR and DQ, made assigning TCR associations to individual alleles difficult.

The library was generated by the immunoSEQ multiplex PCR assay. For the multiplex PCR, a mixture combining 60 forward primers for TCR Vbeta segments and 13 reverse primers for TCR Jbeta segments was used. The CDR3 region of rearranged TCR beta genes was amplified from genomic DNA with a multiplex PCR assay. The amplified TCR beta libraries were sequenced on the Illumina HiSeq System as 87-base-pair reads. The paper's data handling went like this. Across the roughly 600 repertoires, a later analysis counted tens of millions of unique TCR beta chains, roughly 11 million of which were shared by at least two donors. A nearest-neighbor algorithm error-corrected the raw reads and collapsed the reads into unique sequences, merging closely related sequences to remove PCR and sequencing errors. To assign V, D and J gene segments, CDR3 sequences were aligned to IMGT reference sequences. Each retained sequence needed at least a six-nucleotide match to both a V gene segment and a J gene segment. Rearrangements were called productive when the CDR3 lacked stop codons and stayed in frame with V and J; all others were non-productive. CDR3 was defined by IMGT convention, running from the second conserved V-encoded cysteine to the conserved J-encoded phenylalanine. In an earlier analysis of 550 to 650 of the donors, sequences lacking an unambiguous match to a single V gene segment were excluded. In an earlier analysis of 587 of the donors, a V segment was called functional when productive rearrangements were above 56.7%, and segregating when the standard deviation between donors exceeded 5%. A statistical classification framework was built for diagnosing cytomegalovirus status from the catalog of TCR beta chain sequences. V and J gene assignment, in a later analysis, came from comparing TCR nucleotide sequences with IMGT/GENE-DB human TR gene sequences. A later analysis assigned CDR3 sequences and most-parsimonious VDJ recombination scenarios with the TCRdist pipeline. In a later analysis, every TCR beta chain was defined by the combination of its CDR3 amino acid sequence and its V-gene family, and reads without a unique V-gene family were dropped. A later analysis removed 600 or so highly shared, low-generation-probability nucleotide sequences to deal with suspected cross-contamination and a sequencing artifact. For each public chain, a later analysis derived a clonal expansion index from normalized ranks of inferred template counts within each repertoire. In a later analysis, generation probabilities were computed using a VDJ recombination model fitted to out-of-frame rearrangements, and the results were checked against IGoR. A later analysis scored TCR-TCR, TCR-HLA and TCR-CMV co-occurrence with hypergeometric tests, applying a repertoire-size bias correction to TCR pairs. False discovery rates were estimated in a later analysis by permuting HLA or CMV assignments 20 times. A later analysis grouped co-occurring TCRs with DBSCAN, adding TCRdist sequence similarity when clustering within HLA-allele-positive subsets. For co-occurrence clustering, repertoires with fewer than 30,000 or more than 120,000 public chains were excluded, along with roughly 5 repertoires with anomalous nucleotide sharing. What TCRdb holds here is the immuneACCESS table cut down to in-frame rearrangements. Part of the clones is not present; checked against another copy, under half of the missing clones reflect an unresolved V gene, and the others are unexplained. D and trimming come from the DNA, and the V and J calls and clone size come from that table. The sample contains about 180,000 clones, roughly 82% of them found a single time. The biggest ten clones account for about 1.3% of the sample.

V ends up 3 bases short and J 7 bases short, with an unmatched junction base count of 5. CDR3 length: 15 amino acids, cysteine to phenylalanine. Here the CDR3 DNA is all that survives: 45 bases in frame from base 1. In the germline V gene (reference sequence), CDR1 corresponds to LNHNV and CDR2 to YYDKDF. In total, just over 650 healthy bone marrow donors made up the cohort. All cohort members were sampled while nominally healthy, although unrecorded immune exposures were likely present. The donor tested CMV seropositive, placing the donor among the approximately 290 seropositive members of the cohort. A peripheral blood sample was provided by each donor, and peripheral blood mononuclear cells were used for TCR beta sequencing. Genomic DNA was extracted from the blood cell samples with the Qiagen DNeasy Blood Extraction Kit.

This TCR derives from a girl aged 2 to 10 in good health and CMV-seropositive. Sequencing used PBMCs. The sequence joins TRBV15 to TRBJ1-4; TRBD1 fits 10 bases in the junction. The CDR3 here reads CATSSRGTGVEKLFF. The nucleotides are TGTGCCACCAGCAGTCGCGGGACAGGGGTTGAAAAACTGTTTTTT.